This TCR beta chain was profiled in a study of cytomegalovirus exposure and HLA in healthy donors listed by TCRdb under 2017. Regarding the complete study: According to an earlier analysis of several hundred of the donors, 200 million or so T cells yielded 117 million unique TCR beta sequences and about 300 Gb of sequence data. The study combined high-throughput TCR immunosequencing, statistical association of individual TCRs with disease status, and machine learning to predict cytomegalovirus infection status. HLA typing included class I and class II loci at four-digit resolution. Among almost 400 genotyped donors of the cohort, an average of roughly 240,000 unique TCR beta nucleotide sequences were sequenced per donor, about a sixth of them non-productive. To study patterns of TCR occurrence, a later analysis re-analyzed previously published TCR beta repertoires from around 660 donors and added high-resolution HLA genotyping. About five DR-DQ haplotypes were treated as single units for association and clustering because of strong linkage in the cohort. An earlier analysis of several hundred of the donors used high-throughput TCR beta sequencing to judge whether each TCR beta V gene segment behaved as functional or pseudogenic. Among the roughly 400 genotyped donors, about 85% belonged to the genetic ancestry cluster associated with self-reported Caucasian donors. Donor age, sex, ethnicity and CMV serostatus were compiled together with the repertoire data. Every repertoire in the discovery cohort had been generated on one and the same sequencing platform. An early release that covered 500 to 800 HLA-typed donors contained approximately 290 gigabases of sequencing data and some 87 million unique TCR sequences. Typing coverage differed by locus: A, B, C, DRB1 and DQB1 were typed in roughly 620-630 donors, DQA1 in about 550, DPA1 in 600 to 610, and DPB1 in just under 480. A later genetic analysis used genome-wide SNP genotypes for about 55% of the 666 donors, treating that subset as a discovery cohort. A separate validation cohort of over 95 different subjects was used in addition to the roughly 670-subject first cohort. Rather than using new phenotypic data, the later analysis identified candidate immune exposures from TCR beta sequences and from how often those sequences occurred across donors. The study profiled the T cell repertoires of 666 subjects by immunosequencing and related them to cytomegalovirus serostatus. The study aimed to test whether cataloging public T cell receptors could reveal signatures of past pathogen exposure.

The cohort was made up of approximately 700 healthy bone marrow donors. At the time of sampling, every cohort member was nominally healthy, though immune exposures that went unrecorded were likely present. The donor was CMV seropositive and was included in the group of almost 300 seropositive cohort members. Every donor gave a peripheral blood sample, and the peripheral blood mononuclear cells from that sample were used for TCR beta sequencing. The Qiagen DNeasy Blood Extraction Kit was used to extract genomic DNA from the blood cell samples. A note on this clone: The specificity of this receptor is unknown. Base qualities are not at hand, and no much larger clone is one base apart.

Broad study findings and their caveats: Across donors, most TCR sequences were observed very rarely, whereas some public TCRs were present in many individuals. A further reported finding was that TCR beta sequences accurately predicted the HLA-A and HLA-B alleles for most subjects in the first cohort. Sequencing depth was assumed to be roughly uniform across donors in the presence/absence analyses, though that assumption may not hold. In a later genetic analysis, fewer N-insertions in productive TCRs were reported among donors in an Asian-associated ancestry cluster than the approximately 670-donor mean. The classifier was reported to diagnose cytomegalovirus status with high specificity and sensitivity in both the original and validation cohorts. The 87-base-pair reads could not distinguish some IMGT-functional V segments, including TRBV6-2 and TRBV6-3, so those segments were excluded. A group of highly shared sequence variants was considered likely to be a technical artifact of the sequencing pipeline. The authors suggested that the approach could potentially be extended to other disease states and immunological phenotypes. In a later analysis, several top co-occurrence clusters were reported to appear linked to parvovirus B19, influenza, CMV and Epstein-Barr virus. Assigning TCR associations to individual alleles was difficult when HLA alleles, especially DR and DQ, strongly co-occurred. The only immune exposure information available for the cohort was CMV serostatus. Because counts were too low, more than 15 rarely observed V segments, including chromosome 9 orphons, were left out of the earlier analysis of about 500 of the donors. Only TCR beta chains were sequenced in this cohort, and the absence of alpha or paired-chain data limited detectable features. According to a later analysis, TCR association rates differed among HLA loci, with DRB1 alleles showing the most associated TCRs and HLA-C alleles showing the fewest. A few of the identified cytomegalovirus-associated TCR beta chains were confirmed in vitro to be specific for cytomegalovirus antigens. Most CMV-associated TCR beta chains appeared to be HLA-restricted in a later analysis, and the HLA associations seemed to be driven largely by CMV exposure. In a later analysis, HLA-associated TCR beta chains were found to be more clonally expanded and to have lower generation probabilities than equally common non-associated chains. In the study, roughly 160 TCR beta chains were listed as associated with cytomegalovirus. An association between a missense DCLRE1C variant and V-gene and J-gene trimming of TCR beta chains was found in a later genetic analysis and replicated in an independent cohort. HLA typing was unavailable for some donors at each locus, so association tests used only the typed subset. Correlated functional status among segregating V segments might be attributable to linkage disequilibrium, but an unknown experimental factor could not be ruled out. In a later analysis, 16,951 TCR beta sequences were associated with specific HLA alleles at a false discovery rate of 0.05. In an earlier analysis of approximately 590 of the donors, most TCR beta V segments appeared in productive rearrangements about 87% or about 30% of the time, broadly matching IMGT annotations.

Library creation used the immunoSEQ multiplex PCR assay. For the multiplex PCR, a mixture combining 60 forward primers for TCR Vbeta segments and 13 reverse primers for TCR Jbeta segments was used. Amplification of the CDR3 region of rearranged TCR beta genes was performed with a multiplex PCR assay on genomic DNA. On the Illumina HiSeq System, the amplified TCR beta libraries were sequenced as 87-base-pair reads. Under the source paper's analysis protocol: A later analysis tallied 70 million to 100 million unique TCR beta chains across the 666 repertoires, and approximately 11 million of those chains were shared by two or more donors. Raw reads were error-corrected and collapsed into unique sequences with a nearest-neighbor algorithm that merged closely related sequences to remove PCR and sequencing errors. To assign V, D and J gene segments, CDR3 sequences were aligned to IMGT reference sequences. For a sequence to be retained, at least a six-nucleotide match to both a V gene segment and a J gene segment was required. Rearrangements were classified as productive when the CDR3 lacked stop codons and remained in frame with V and J, and all other rearrangements were classified as non-productive. CDR3 was defined by IMGT convention, running from the second conserved V-encoded cysteine to the conserved J-encoded phenylalanine. The earlier analysis of approximately 590 of the donors excluded any sequence lacking an unambiguous match to a single V gene segment. An earlier analysis of fewer than 750 of the donors classified V segments as functional when productive rearrangements were above 56.7% and as segregating when the standard deviation between donors was above 5%. A statistical classification framework was developed to diagnose cytomegalovirus status using the catalog of TCR beta chain sequences. V and J gene assignment, in a later analysis, came from comparing TCR nucleotide sequences with IMGT/GENE-DB human TR gene sequences. In a later analysis, CDR3 sequences and most-parsimonious VDJ recombination scenarios were assigned using the TCRdist pipeline. A later analysis defined each TCR beta chain by its CDR3 amino acid sequence plus V-gene family, and excluded reads lacking a unique V-gene family. In a later analysis, 500 to 700 highly shared, low-generation-probability nucleotide sequences were removed to address suspected cross-contamination and a sequencing artifact. In a later analysis, a clonal expansion index was calculated for each public chain from normalized within-repertoire ranks of inferred template counts. In a later analysis, generation probabilities were computed with a VDJ recombination model fitted to out-of-frame rearrangements, and the resulting probabilities were checked against IGoR. In a later analysis, TCR-TCR, TCR-HLA and TCR-CMV co-occurrence was scored with hypergeometric tests, and a repertoire-size bias correction was applied to TCR pairs. To estimate false discovery rates, a later analysis permuted the HLA or CMV assignments 20 times. In a later analysis, co-occurring TCRs were grouped using DBSCAN, with TCRdist sequence similarity added in when clustering inside HLA-allele-positive subsets. Co-occurrence clustering excluded repertoires with fewer than 30,000 or more than 120,000 public chains, plus five with anomalous nucleotide sharing. This immuneACCESS table, as held by TCRdb, lists in-frame sequences with V and J called but not all clones. Of the missing ones, under half trace to an unresolved V gene in checked studies; the others have no known cause. From that table come the V and J calls and clone size; the DNA was used to work out D and trimming. The sample has some 33,000 clones on record, about three fifths of them singletons. About 20% of the sample lies in the top ten.

Deletion took 4 bases off V and 7 bases off J, with a span of 9 bases between the germline ends. Inclusive of the bounding cysteine and phenylalanine, the CDR3 is 13 residues long. Just CDR3 DNA is preserved here, 39 bases in frame from base 1. Taken from the germline V gene, the CDR1 and CDR2 loops are SGHRS and YFSETQ. The clonotype originates from a man in his fifties or sixties in good health and CMV-seropositive. Sample: PBMCs. The sequence is built from TRBV5-1 and TRBJ1-6, with the D gene not confidently named. CDR3 reads: CASSASRNSPLHF. The bases read TGCGCCAGCAGCGCCTCCAGGAATTCACCCCTCCACTTT.